This TCR beta chain stems from a study of beta chain features in type 1 diabetes. CDR1 KGHSH and CDR2 LQKENI come from the germline V gene. V was pared by 3 bases and J by 2 bases, with 16 bases between. The CDR3 length is 16 residues. Investigators reverse transcribed all isolated RNA, so they sequenced expressed TCRB transcripts. The repertoire was sequenced with immunoSEQ multiplex PCR; TCRdb's copy has only in-frame clones and lacks some. Seen here are approximately 38,000 clones, approximately 50% observed once, and the top ten hold around 0.78%. Material: central memory CD4+ T cells from blood. This receptor was identified in a woman under 30 in good health. V usage is TRBV18 and J usage is TRBJ1-1, with D possibly being TRBD1 (5 bases). The CDR3 DNA sequence: TGTGCCAGCTCACCCCAATCGGGACTAGGTAACACTGAAGCTTTCTTT. It codes for CASSPQSGLGNTEAFF.